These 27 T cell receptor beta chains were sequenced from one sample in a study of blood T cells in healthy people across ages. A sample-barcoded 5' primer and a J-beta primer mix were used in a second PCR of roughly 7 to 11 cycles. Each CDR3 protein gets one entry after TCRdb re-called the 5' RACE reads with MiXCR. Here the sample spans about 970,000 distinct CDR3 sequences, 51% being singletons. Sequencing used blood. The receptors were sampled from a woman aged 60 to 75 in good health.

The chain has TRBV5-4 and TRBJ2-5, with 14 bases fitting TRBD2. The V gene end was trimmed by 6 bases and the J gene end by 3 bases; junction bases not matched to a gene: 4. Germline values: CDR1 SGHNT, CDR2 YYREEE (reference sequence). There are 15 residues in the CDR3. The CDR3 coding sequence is TGTGCCAGCATGCAGACTAGCGGGAGGGAAGAGACCCAGTACTTC. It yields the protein CASMQTSGREETQYF.

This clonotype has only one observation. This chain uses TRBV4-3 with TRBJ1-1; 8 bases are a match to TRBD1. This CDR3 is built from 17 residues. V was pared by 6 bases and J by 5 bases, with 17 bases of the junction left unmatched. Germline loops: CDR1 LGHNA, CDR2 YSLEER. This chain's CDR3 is CASSYTTGAGLGTEAFF. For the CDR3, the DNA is TGCGCCAGCAGTTACACGACAGGGGCCGGGTTGGGTACTGAAGCTTTCTTT.

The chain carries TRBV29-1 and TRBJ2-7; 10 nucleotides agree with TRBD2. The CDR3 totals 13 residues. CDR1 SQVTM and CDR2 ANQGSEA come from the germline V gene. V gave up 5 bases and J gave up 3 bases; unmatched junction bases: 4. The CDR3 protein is CSVLAGAFYEQYF. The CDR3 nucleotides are TGCAGCGTTCTAGCGGGAGCGTTCTACGAGCAGTACTTC.

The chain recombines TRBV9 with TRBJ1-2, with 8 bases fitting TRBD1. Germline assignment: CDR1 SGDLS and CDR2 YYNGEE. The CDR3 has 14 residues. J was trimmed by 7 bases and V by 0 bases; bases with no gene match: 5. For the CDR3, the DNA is TGTGCCAGCAGCGTAGATGACAGGGGTTCTGGCTACACCTTC. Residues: CASSVDDRGSGYTF.

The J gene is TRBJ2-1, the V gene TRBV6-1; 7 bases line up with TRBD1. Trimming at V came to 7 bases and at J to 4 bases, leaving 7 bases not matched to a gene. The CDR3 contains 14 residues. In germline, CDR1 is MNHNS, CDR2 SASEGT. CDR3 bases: TGTGCCAGCACAGACAGGGAAAAATACAATGAGCAGTTCTTC. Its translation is CASTDREKYNEQFF.

The CDR3 is CASRDDRGRSSEQFF. As DNA, the CDR3 is TGTGCCAGCCGCGACGACAGGGGGCGAAGTAGTGAGCAGTTCTTC. The rearrangement joins TRBV25-1 to TRBJ2-1, with 10 bases fitting TRBD1. Germline lookup yields CDR1 MGHDK and CDR2 SYGVNS. The V gene end was trimmed by 8 bases and the J gene end by 9 bases; junction bases not matched to a gene: 13. This CDR3 is built from 15 residues.

The CDR3 DNA reads TGCAGCGTTGTATTTTGGGGGGGCAGCTATGGCTACACCTTC. Amino acids: CSVVFWGGSYGYTF. V is TRBV29-1 and J is TRBJ1-2; weak D call: TRBD1 (6 bases). The CDR3 has 14 residues. V lost 4 bases and J lost 4, with 16 bases in between. Germline CDR1 reads SQVTM; CDR2 reads ANQGSEA.

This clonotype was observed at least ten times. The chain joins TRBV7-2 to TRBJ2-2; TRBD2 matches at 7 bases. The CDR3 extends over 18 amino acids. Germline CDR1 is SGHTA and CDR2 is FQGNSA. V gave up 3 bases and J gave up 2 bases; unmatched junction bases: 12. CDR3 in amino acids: CASSFLGRTSLNTGELFF. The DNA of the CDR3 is TGTGCCAGCAGCTTCCTAGGCCGGACTAGTCTAAACACCGGGGAGCTGTTTTTT.

CDR3 sequence (DNA): TGTGCCAGCAGTGGGGAATTTTCGTACGAGCAGTACTTC. This sequence encodes CASSGEFSYEQYF. The chain combines TRBV6-1 with TRBJ2-7; D gene unclear. This CDR3 spans 13 amino acids. V was cut by 4 bases and J by 4 bases, with 11 bases left in between. Looked up from germline, CDR1 is MNHNS and CDR2 is SASEGT.

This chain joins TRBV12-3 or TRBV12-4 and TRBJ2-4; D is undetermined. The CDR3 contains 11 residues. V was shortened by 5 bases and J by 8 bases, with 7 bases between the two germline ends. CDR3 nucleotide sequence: TGTGCCAGCAGTGCCCAGGACATTCAGTACTTC. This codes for CASSAQDIQYF.

CDR3 residues: CASSFPSGSVGQETQYF. CDR3 sequence (DNA): TGTGCCAGCAGCTTCCCTAGCGGGAGTGTTGGGCAAGAGACCCAGTACTTC. The V and J genes are TRBV5-4 and TRBJ2-5, with 10 bases matching TRBD2. Trimming cost V 2 bases and J 2 bases; bases outside gene matches: 9. Germline-derived CDR1 and CDR2 are SGHNT and YYREEE (reference sequence). CDR3 length equals 17 residues.

CDR3 nucleotides: TGCAGCGTTGAAGATCTGTACAGGGGGTCCAATGGCTACACCTTC. Translated, it gives CSVEDLYRGSNGYTF. This rearrangement joins TRBV29-1 to TRBJ1-2, with TRBD1 identical over 8 bases. The trim removed 0 bases at V and 6 bases at J, leaving 9 bases unmatched. Looked up from germline, CDR1 is SQVTM and CDR2 is ANQGSEA. This CDR3 has 15 residues.

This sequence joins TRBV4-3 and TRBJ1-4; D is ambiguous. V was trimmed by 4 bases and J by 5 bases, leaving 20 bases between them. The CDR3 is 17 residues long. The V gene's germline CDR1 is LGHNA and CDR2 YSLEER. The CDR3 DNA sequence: TGCGCCAGCAGCCCCCTGCCCCACCGGGGTTTAAATGAAAAACTGTTTTTT. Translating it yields CASSPLPHRGLNEKLFF.

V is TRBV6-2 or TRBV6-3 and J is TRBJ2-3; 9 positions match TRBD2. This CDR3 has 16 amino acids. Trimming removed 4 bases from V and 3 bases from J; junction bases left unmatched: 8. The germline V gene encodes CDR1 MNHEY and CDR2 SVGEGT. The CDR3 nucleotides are TGTGCCAGCAGTTCCGTTGGGCTAGCGGGGACAGATACGCAGTATTTT. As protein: CASSSVGLAGTDTQYF.

The CDR3 DNA is TGTGCCAGCGGTTCACCGGGACCTTCCGCCGAGCAGTACTTC. Translation: CASGSPGPSAEQYF. This sequence joins TRBV28 and TRBJ2-5; D possibly uses TRBD1 or TRBD2 (5 bases each). The J call may be mistaken, given a closer DNA end match to TRBJ2-7. The CDR3 runs to 14 residues. CDR1 and CDR2 from the germline V gene are MDHEN and SYDVKM.

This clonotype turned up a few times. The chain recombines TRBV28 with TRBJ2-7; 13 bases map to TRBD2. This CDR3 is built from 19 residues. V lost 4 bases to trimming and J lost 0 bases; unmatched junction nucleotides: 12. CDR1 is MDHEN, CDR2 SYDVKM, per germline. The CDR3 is CASSSPPGTSGVISYEQYF. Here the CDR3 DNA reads TGTGCCAGCAGTTCACCCCCTGGGACTAGCGGGGTCATCTCCTACGAGCAGTACTTC. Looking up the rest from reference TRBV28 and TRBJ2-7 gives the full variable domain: DVKVTQSSRYLVKRTGEKVFLECVQDMDHENMFWYRQDPGLGLRLIYFSYDVKMKEKGDIPEGYSVSREKKERFSLILESASTNQTSMYLCASSSPPGTSGVISYEQYFGPGTRLTVT.

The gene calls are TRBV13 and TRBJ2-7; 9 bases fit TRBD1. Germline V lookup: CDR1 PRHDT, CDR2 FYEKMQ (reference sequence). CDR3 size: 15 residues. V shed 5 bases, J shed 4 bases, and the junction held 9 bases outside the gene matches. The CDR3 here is CASSRSSGTGYEQYF. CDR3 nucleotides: TGTGCCAGCAGCCGCAGTTCCGGGACAGGGTACGAGCAGTACTTC.

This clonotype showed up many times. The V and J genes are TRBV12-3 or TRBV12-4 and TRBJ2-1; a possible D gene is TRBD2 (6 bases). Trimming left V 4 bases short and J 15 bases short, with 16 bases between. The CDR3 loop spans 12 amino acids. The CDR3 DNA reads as TGTGCCAGCAGTTCTGGGGTTAGCGGTCGGTTCTTC. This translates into CASSSGVSGRFF.

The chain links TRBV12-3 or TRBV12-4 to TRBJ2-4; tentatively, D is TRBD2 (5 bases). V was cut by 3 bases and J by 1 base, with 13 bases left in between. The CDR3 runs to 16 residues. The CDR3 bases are TGTGCCAGCAGTTTCCGACGCGGGTGGGCCAAAAACATTCAGTACTTC. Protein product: CASSFRRGWAKNIQYF.

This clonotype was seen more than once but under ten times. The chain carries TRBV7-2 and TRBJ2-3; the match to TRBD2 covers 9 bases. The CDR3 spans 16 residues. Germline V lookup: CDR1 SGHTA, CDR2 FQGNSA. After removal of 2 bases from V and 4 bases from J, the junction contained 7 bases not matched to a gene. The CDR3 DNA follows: TGTGCCAGCAGCTTACGGTTAGCGGGAGTTGCAGATACGCAGTATTTT. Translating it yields CASSLRLAGVADTQYF.

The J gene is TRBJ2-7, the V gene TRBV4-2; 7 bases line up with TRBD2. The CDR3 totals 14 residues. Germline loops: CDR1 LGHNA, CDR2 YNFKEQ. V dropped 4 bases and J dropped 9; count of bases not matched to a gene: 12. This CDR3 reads CASSPGLTQVRQYF. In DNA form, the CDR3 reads TGTGCCAGCAGCCCGGGACTAACTCAGGTACGGCAGTACTTC.

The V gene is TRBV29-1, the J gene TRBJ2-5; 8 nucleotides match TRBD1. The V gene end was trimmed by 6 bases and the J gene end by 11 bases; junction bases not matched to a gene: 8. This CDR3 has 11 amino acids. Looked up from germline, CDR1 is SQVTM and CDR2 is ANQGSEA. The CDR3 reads CSVMDREEQYF. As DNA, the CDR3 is TGCAGCGTCATGGACAGGGAGGAGCAGTACTTC.

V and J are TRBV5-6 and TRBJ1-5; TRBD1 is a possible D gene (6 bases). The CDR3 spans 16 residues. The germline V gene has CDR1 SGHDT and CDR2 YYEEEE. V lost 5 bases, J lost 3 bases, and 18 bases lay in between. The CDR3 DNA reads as TGTGCCAGCAGGGCCCTGGGGGCAGGGGACAATCAGCCCCAGCATTTT. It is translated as CASRALGAGDNQPQHF.

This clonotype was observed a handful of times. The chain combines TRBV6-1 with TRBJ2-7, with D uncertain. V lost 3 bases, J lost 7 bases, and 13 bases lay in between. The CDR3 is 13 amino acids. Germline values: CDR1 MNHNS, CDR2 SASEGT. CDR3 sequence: CASSDYGWAEQYF. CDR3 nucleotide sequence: TGTGCCAGCAGTGATTATGGTTGGGCGGAGCAGTACTTC.

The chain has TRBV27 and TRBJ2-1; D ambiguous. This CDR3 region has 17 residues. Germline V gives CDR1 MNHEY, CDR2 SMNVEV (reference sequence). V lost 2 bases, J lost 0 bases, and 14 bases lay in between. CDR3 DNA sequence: TGTGCCAGCAGTTTAGTCACGGGCCAACCCTCCTACAATGAGCAGTTCTTC. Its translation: CASSLVTGQPSYNEQFF.

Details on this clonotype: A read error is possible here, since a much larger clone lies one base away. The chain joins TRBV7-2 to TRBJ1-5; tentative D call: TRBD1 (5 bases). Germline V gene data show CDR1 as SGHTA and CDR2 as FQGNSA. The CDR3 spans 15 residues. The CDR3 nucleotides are TGTGCCAGCAGCTTAGGACAGTATAGCAATCAGCTCCAGCATTTT. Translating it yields CASSLGQYSNQLQHF.

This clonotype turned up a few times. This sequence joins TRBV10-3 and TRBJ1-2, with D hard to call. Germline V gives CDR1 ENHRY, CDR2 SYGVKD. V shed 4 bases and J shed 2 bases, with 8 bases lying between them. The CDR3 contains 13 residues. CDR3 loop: CAISVQENYGYTF. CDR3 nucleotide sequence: TGTGCCATCAGTGTTCAGGAGAACTATGGCTACACCTTC.